The entry below describes one T cell receptor (beta chain). Its antigen remains unknown. These data originate in a study of cytomegalovirus exposure and HLA in healthy donors. The PCR made use of 60 Vbeta and 13 Jbeta primers. The data were produced by immunoSEQ multiplex PCR, yet TCRdb's version contains in-frame clones alone and is incomplete. The table includes around 130,000 clones, more than 80% detected once. The germline CDR1 and CDR2 sequences are SEHNR and FQNEAQ (reference sequence). Trimming left V 7 bases short and J 4 bases short, with 16 bases between. The CDR3 has 14 amino acids. Findings of the study overall: It was about 180 TCR beta chains that were listed as cytomegalovirus-associated. There were a few CMV-associated chains whose specificity for CMV antigens was confirmed in vitro.

The sequencing input was PBMCs. This TCR came from a man aged 35-49 years in good health and CMV-seronegative. The J gene is TRBJ1-1, the V gene TRBV7-9, with TRBD1 as a possible D gene (6 bases). CDR3 in DNA: TGTGCCAGCAATCAAGTGGGGGCGGGCACTGAAGCTTTCTTT. As protein: CASNQVGAGTEAFF.